The entry below gives a single TCR beta chain sequence along with its context. CDR3 size: 14 residues. Germline assignment: CDR1 SEHNR and CDR2 FQNEAQ (reference sequence). Unmatched junction bases numbered 4, after V lost 1 base and J lost 5 bases. PCR used 60 Vbeta primers and 13 Jbeta primers. Sequencing used immunoSEQ multiplex PCR; TCRdb keeps in-frame clones, though not all of them. The sample has about 160,000 clones, 84% seen once; the top ten hold 6.4%. The entry originates in a study of cytomegalovirus exposure and HLA in healthy donors. Input material: PBMCs. The receptor comes from a man over 45 in good health and CMV-seropositive. This sequence joins TRBV7-9 and TRBJ2-5; 7 bases map to TRBD1. CDR3 residues: CASSLGQGWETQYF. Written as DNA, the CDR3 is TGTGCCAGCAGCTTAGGACAGGGCTGGGAGACCCAGTACTTC. Drawing the rest from reference TRBV7-9 and TRBJ2-5, the complete variable domain is DTGVSQNPRHKITKRGQNVTFRCDPISEHNRLYWYRQTLGQGPEFLTYFQNEAQLEKSRLLSDRFSAERPKGSFSTLEIQRTEQGDSAMYLCASSLGQGWETQYFGPGTRLLVL.